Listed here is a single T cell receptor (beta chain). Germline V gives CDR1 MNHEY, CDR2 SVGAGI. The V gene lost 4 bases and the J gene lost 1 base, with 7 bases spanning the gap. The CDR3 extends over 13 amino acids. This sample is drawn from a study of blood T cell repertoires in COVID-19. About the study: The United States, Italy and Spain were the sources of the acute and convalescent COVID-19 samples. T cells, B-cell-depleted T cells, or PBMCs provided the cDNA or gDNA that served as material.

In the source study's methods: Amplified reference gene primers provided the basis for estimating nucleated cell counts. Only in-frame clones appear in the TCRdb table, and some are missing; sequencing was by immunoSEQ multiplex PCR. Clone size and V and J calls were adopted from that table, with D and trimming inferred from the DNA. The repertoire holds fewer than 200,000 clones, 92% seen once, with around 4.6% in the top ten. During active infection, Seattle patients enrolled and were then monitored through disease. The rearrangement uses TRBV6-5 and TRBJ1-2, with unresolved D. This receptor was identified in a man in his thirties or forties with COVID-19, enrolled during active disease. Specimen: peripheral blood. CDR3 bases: TGTGCCAGCAGTTTACACCTTAACTATGGCTACACCTTC. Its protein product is CASSLHLNYGYTF.